This T cell receptor (beta chain) comes out of a study of beta chain features in type 1 diabetes. Unmatched junction bases numbered 6, after V lost 10 bases and J lost 0 bases. Germline assignment: CDR1 ENHRY and CDR2 SYGVKD. This CDR3 contains 15 residues. Study-level points and caveats: Unsettled here was the matter of whether HLA type influences TCRB rearrangement. All four CD4+ subsets from Type 1 diabetes patients carried moderately but significantly shorter TCRB CDR3s.

The whole isolated RNA underwent reverse transcription, so sequencing captured expressed TCRB transcripts. Approximately 3.6 million reads per sample on average were obtained from naive, central memory and regulatory T cell samples. Sequencing used immunoSEQ multiplex PCR; TCRdb keeps in-frame clones, though not all of them. Of 640,000 or so clones in the sample, 13% were seen once. Points on this clone: The target antigen is unknown.

The V and J genes are TRBV10-3 and TRBJ2-3, with TRBD2 matching 11 bases. What was sequenced was naive CD4+ T cells from blood. The receptor comes from a man between 18 and 29 years old with type 1 diabetes. The CDR3 spells CATLTSGASTDTQYF. CDR3 sequence (DNA): TGTGCCACCTTGACTAGCGGGGCTAGCACAGATACGCAGTATTTT.